This record looks at one T cell receptor beta chain sequence and its context. Its antigen is undetermined. These data are taken from a study of T cell responses to AZD1222 COVID-19 vaccine. Data came from immunoSEQ multiplex PCR; TCRdb stores just in-frame clones and leaves some out. The sample carries some 130,000 clones, 85% to 95% recorded once. Findings and caveats of the study: The CD4 TCRs associated with vaccination extended across spike and predominated at 160-218 and 743-854. Repertoire collection took place solely once the T cell response had peaked.

CDR1 is MNHNY, CDR2 SVGAGI, per germline (reference sequence). The CDR3 runs to 15 residues. The V and J ends lost 6 bases and 6 bases, in that order; junction bases with no gene match: 11. The receptor's source is an adult who received the AZD1222 COVID-19 vaccine. The chain recombines TRBV6-6 with TRBJ2-3, with 8 bases lining up with TRBD2. The input for sequencing was peripheral blood, taken 28 days after the second AZD1222 dose. DNA for the CDR3: TGTGCCAGCAGGTCCTCGGGGGGGGCGTGGGATACGCAGTATTTT. Amino acid sequence: CASRSSGGAWDTQYF.